The source of this T cell receptor (beta chain) is a study of shared clonotypes between healthy human individuals. For the study at large: Donors consisted of two women and a few men between 18 and 49. Findings and caveats of the study: The researchers took only blood, and tissue repertoires probably look different.

The assay was immunoSEQ multiplex PCR, and TCRdb's table has in-frame clones only and misses some. The repertoire consists of about 2 million clones, with about 95% occurring once and the leading ten covering approximately 1.2%. Trimming cost V 5 bases and J 7 bases; bases outside gene matches: 8. The CDR3 contains 14 residues. CDR1 is LNHNV and CDR2 is YYDKDF in the germline V gene (reference sequence). With respect to this clone: Its antigen is unidentified.

Only CD45RO-negative cells positively selected for CCR7 counted as naive CD8 cells, so terminally differentiated effector memory CD45RA+ cells were excluded. The receptor comes from a young man in good health. Source material: naive CD8+ T cells sorted from blood. The V call is TRBV15, the J call TRBJ1-3; TRBD1 aligns across 7 bases. The CDR3 is CATSLGSGGNTIYF. The CDR3 DNA reads as TGTGCCACCAGCCTAGGATCAGGGGGGAACACCATATATTTT.